The 26 T cell receptor beta chains reported below all come from one sample, sequenced in a study of blood T cells in healthy people across ages. A sample-barcoded 5' primer and a J-beta primer mix were used in a second PCR of about 7 to 12 cycles. TCRdb independently ran MiXCR on the 5' RACE reads; one entry per CDR3 protein. The repertoire holds some 1.5 million distinct CDR3 sequences, with 28% as singletons. Sequencing was done on a sample of blood. All receptors come from a woman in her twenties or thirties in good health.

V and J are TRBV7-9 and TRBJ2-3; the D is unclear. The germline gives CDR1 SEHNR, CDR2 FQNEAQ (reference sequence). The length of the CDR3 is 14 residues. Trimming removed 5 bases from V and 4 bases from J, with 13 bases in between. CDR3 bases: TGTGCCAGCAGCACCCTGCTAGGTCCAGATACGCAGTATTTT. Translation: CASSTLLGPDTQYF.

As to this clonotype: An end of the junction does not agree with germline; a read error may underlie this. V and J are TRBV7-9 and TRBJ1-2; no reliable D call. The CDR3 length is 12 residues. Germline CDR1 SEHNR, CDR2 FQNEAQ (reference sequence). CDR3 DNA sequence: TGTGCCGGCAGCCTCCCAAGTCAAGGCTACACCTTC. Its protein is CAGSLPSQGYTF.

This clonotype was observed at least ten times. J is TRBJ1-2 and V is TRBV10-3; 9 bases match TRBD1. Per germline, CDR1 ENHRY and CDR2 SYGVKD. This CDR3 is built from 14 residues. V shed 7 bases and J 6 bases; nucleotides not matched to a gene: 9. The CDR3 DNA reads TGTGCCATCAAAAACGCCGGACAGGGGAATGGCTACACCTTC. Encoded protein: CAIKNAGQGNGYTF.

This clonotype was seen more than once but under ten times. This chain's CDR3 is CASSASNPSGVQETQYF. CDR3 bases: TGTGCCAGCAGCGCCTCCAACCCTAGCGGGGTACAAGAGACCCAGTACTTC. This chain connects TRBV9 to TRBJ2-5; 9 bases are shared with TRBD2. With V trimmed by 3 bases and J by 2 bases, 11 bases remained unmatched. This CDR3 spans 17 amino acids. Germline lookup yields CDR1 SGDLS and CDR2 YYNGEE.

Comments on this clonotype: Possible read error: a much larger clone is one base away. The genes are TRBV12-3 or TRBV12-4 and TRBJ2-2, with D possibly matching TRBD2 (6 bases). This CDR3 comprises 12 residues. Trimming shortened V by 5 bases and J by 10 bases, and 11 bases separated the two germline ends. Written as DNA, the CDR3 is TGTGCCAGCAGTACTAGCAACGTGGAGCTGTTTTTT. Translated, it gives CASSTSNVELFF.

This clonotype was counted a few times. The V gene is TRBV18, the J gene TRBJ1-1, with D perhaps matching TRBD1 (6 bases). Germline V gives CDR1 KGHSH, CDR2 LQKENI. This CDR3 contains 15 residues. Trimming pared 4 bases from V and 2 bases from J, leaving 14 bases between. The CDR3 here is CASSHMTGTNTEAFF. Here the CDR3 DNA reads TGTGCCAGCTCACATATGACAGGAACTAACACTGAAGCTTTCTTT.

The genes are TRBV5-1 and TRBJ2-2, with D possibly called TRBD1 or TRBD2 (5 bases each). CDR1 is SGHRS, CDR2 YFSETQ, per germline. Trimming took off 4 bases at V and 4 bases at J, with 14 bases between the two ends. The CDR3 contains 15 residues. The CDR3 DNA follows: TGCGCCAGCAGCCCAGGGACCTTCTTCACCGGGGAGCTGTTTTTT. Protein: CASSPGTFFTGELFF.

The J gene is TRBJ2-2, the V gene TRBV6-1; D remains ambiguous. The ends were cut back, 5 bases at V and 0 bases at J, with 10 bases in the middle. CDR1 and CDR2 (germline): MNHNS, SASEGT. The CDR3 spans 15 residues. The CDR3 protein is CASSTHTANTGELFF. For the CDR3, the DNA is TGTGCCAGCAGTACCCACACAGCGAACACCGGGGAGCTGTTTTTT.

This clonotype has more than one count but fewer than ten. The rearrangement links TRBV7-9 to TRBJ2-3; TRBD2 matches at 12 bases. Losses at the gene ends were 5 bases for V and 4 bases for J; bases not matched to a gene: 13. CDR3 size: 18 residues. Germline lookup yields CDR1 SEHNR and CDR2 FQNEAQ (reference sequence). CDR3 coding DNA: TGTGCCAGCAGCCCCAGGACTAGCGGGGCCCCAACCGCAGATACGCAGTATTTT. Its translation is CASSPRTSGAPTADTQYF.

This clonotype was counted many times. This rearrangement joins TRBV29-1 to TRBJ1-1, with 8 bases that match TRBD1. Germline CDR1 SQVTM, CDR2 ANQGSEA. The CDR3 length is 13 residues. The V and J ends lost 3 bases and 7 bases, in that order; junction bases with no gene match: 7. For the CDR3, the DNA is TGCAGCGTTGATCCGCAGGGGGCAGGTGAAGCTTTCTTT. The encoded protein is CSVDPQGAGEAFF.

This clonotype was found a few times. The V gene is TRBV12-3 or TRBV12-4, the J gene TRBJ2-6; D not resolved. Trimming stripped 5 bases from V and 4 bases from J, with 12 bases between. CDR3 length: 15 residues. The chain's CDR3 is CASSPPASGANVLTF. In nucleotides, the CDR3 is TGTGCCAGCAGTCCCCCGGCGTCCGGGGCCAACGTCCTGACTTTC.

This clonotype has a handful of counts. This chain connects TRBV11-2 to TRBJ2-1; D is perhaps TRBD2 (6 bases). Germline CDR1 reads SGHAT; CDR2 reads FQNNGV. The CDR3 runs to 15 residues. V lost 5 bases and J 3 bases, leaving 14 bases between the germline ends. CDR3 DNA sequence: TGTGCCAGCAGCCGCGGGGACGGTTTCTACAATGAGCAGTTCTTC. Translation: CASSRGDGFYNEQFF.

The CDR3 DNA sequence: TGTGCCAGCAGCCTCCGACCCGGGAAGGACACCGGGGAGCTGTTTTTT. It encodes CASSLRPGKDTGELFF. V gene TRBV7-9 combines with J gene TRBJ2-2; D may be TRBD2 (5 bases). V dropped 5 bases and J dropped 3 bases, with 16 bases sitting between them. The CDR3 totals 16 residues. Germline V lookup: CDR1 SEHNR, CDR2 FQNEAQ (reference sequence).

The V and J genes are TRBV9 and TRBJ2-1; 15 nucleotides match TRBD2. J lost 3 bases, V lost 4 bases, and 5 bases had no gene match. The length of the CDR3 is 17 residues. The germline gives CDR1 SGDLS, CDR2 YYNGEE. CDR3 amino acids: CASSPGTSGGYYNEQFF. The CDR3 DNA is TGTGCCAGCAGCCCGGGGACTAGCGGGGGGTACTACAATGAGCAGTTCTTC.

The chain couples TRBV9 to TRBJ2-7; D could derive from TRBD1 or TRBD2 (7 bases each). The CDR3 runs 13 residues. Germline V gene data show CDR1 as SGDLS and CDR2 as YYNGEE. V gave up 3 bases and J gave up 6 bases, with 13 bases separating them. This chain's CDR3 is CASSDRGGFEQYF. The CDR3 DNA follows: TGTGCCAGCAGCGACAGGGGAGGGTTCGAGCAGTACTTC. The variable domain in full, completed from reference TRBV9 and TRBJ2-7, reads DSGVTQTPKHLITATGQRVTLRCSPRSGDLSVYWYQQSLDQGLQFLIQYYNGEERAKGNILERFSAQQFPDLHSELNLSSLELGDSALYFCASSDRGGFEQYFGPGTRLTVT.

This clonotype was recorded a few times. As DNA, the CDR3 is TGTGCCAGCAGCCGAACAACAGGGGACCTCTACGAGCAGTACTTC. Encoded protein: CASSRTTGDLYEQYF. This rearrangement joins TRBV7-2 to TRBJ2-7, with TRBD1 matching over 7 bases. Per the germline V gene, CDR1 is SGHTA and CDR2 is FQGNSA. The CDR3 is 15 residues long. Unmatched junction bases numbered 10, after V lost 5 bases and J lost 3 bases.

The chain combines TRBV7-7 with TRBJ2-1; 7 bases line up with TRBD1. The CDR3 loop spans 14 amino acids. The trim removed 5 bases at V and 7 bases at J, leaving 8 bases unmatched. The germline V gene encodes CDR1 SSHAT and CDR2 FNYEAQ (reference sequence). CDR3 nucleotide sequence: TGTGCCAGCAGCCCCCGGACAGGCCCTAATGAGCAGTTCTTC. It yields the protein CASSPRTGPNEQFF.

This clonotype was detected only a few times. V gene TRBV5-1 combines with J gene TRBJ2-7; TRBD1 or TRBD2 may be the D gene (6 bases each). The CDR3 is made up of 15 amino acids. CDR1 and CDR2 (germline): SGHRS, YFSETQ. The V gene lost 0 bases and the J gene lost 4 bases, with 14 bases spanning the gap. The CDR3 spells CASSLDSGGRYEQYF. The CDR3 DNA is TGCGCCAGCAGCTTGGATTCCGGGGGCAGGTACGAGCAGTACTTC.

This clonotype showed up just a few times. The V gene is TRBV12-3 or TRBV12-4, the J gene TRBJ2-4; D unclear. The CDR3 spans 13 residues. Trimming left V 6 bases short and J 5 bases short, with 11 bases between. The CDR3 region has the DNA TGTGCCAGCAGCGAACGGCCCCAAAACATTCAGTACTTC. This gives the protein CASSERPQNIQYF.

This chain uses TRBV5-1 with TRBJ2-7; D might be TRBD1 (8 bases). This CDR3 spans 16 amino acids. Germline CDR1 reads SGHRS; CDR2 reads YFSETQ. Trimming took off 5 bases at V and 6 bases at J, with 24 bases between the two ends. This CDR3 is CASSYRTGRAWVEQYF. The DNA for the CDR3 is TGCGCCAGCAGTTATCGGACAGGGAGGGCGTGGGTCGAGCAGTACTTC.

This clonotype showed up many times. V and J are TRBV7-6 and TRBJ2-7; D may be TRBD1 (5 bases). Germline V gene data show CDR1 as SGHVS and CDR2 as FNYEAQ. This CDR3 contains 15 residues. The germline V and J ends were trimmed by 0 bases and 3 bases, with 12 bases remaining between them. Here the CDR3 DNA reads TGTGCCAGCAGCTTAGCGTCAGGGCTTCTCTACGAGCAGTACTTC. Amino acid sequence: CASSLASGLLYEQYF.

V and J are TRBV7-3 and TRBJ1-1; D ambiguous. V was cut by 2 bases and J by 1 base, with 11 bases left in between. Germline CDR1 SGHTA, CDR2 FQGTGA. The CDR3 is 15 amino acids. DNA of the CDR3: TGTGCCAGCAGCTTAGGGCCAATGGGGAACACTGAAGCTTTCTTT. This translates into CASSLGPMGNTEAFF.

In its sample, this clonotype was seen many times. This chain uses TRBV29-1 with TRBJ1-1; no clear D gene. Trimming left V 0 bases short and J 1 base short, with 3 bases between. There are 12 residues in the CDR3. The germline CDR1 and CDR2 sequences are SQVTM and ANQGSEA. CDR3 coding DNA: TGCAGCGTTGAAGACAGGAACACTGAAGCTTTCTTT. As protein: CSVEDRNTEAFF.

The table lists this clonotype with many counts. The chain has TRBV20-1 and TRBJ2-4, with D possibly being TRBD2 (6 bases). Per the germline V gene, CDR1 is DFQATT and CDR2 is SNEGSKA (reference sequence). The length of the CDR3 is 13 residues. V was shortened by 6 bases and J by 8 bases, with 17 bases between the two germline ends. The CDR3 sequence is CSAPFGVADIQYF. CDR3 DNA: TGCAGTGCCCCCTTTGGGGTAGCGGACATTCAGTACTTC.

This clonotype came up a few times. This chain links TRBV11-2 with TRBJ2-5; D perhaps matches TRBD1 (5 bases). Germline CDR1 is SGHAT and CDR2 is FQNNGV. The V and J ends lost 3 bases and 4 bases respectively, with 9 bases between them. The CDR3 has 13 residues. CDR3 region: CASSFDSRETQYF. The CDR3 bases are TGTGCCAGCAGCTTCGACAGTCGAGAGACCCAGTACTTC.

This clonotype showed up just a few times. The chain carries TRBV20-1 and TRBJ1-6; D ambiguous. CDR1 is DFQATT, CDR2 SNEGSKA, per germline (reference sequence). Deletions cut 0 bases from V and 10 bases from J, with 7 bases between. This CDR3 is 12 amino acids long. For the CDR3, the DNA is TGCAGTGCTAGAGAACCGGGGTCACCCCTCCACTTT. Amino acid sequence: CSAREPGSPLHF.